One and the same sample provided the 8 T cell receptor beta chains below, sequenced in a study of cytotoxic CD8 clonotypes in ibrutinib-treated CLL. TCRdb's table, derived via immunoSEQ multiplex PCR, lists solely in-frame clones and lacks some. The sample contains 250,000 or so clones, under 80% of which appear only once. The source was PBMCs, collected after 24 months of ibrutinib treatment. The origin of the receptors is a human donor with chronic lymphocytic leukemia.

The rearrangement joins TRBV2 to TRBJ2-7; 8 bases are shared with TRBD1. The CDR3 totals 15 residues. J was trimmed by 4 bases and V by 4 bases; bases with no gene match: 9. CDR1 and CDR2 (germline): SNHLY, FYNNEI. For the CDR3, the DNA is TGTGCCAGCAGTGCGGAACAGGGGGTGGTTTACGAGCAGTACTTC. This translates into CASSAEQGVVYEQYF.

The chain carries TRBV5-1 and TRBJ2-7; 7 positions match TRBD2. The CDR3 totals 14 residues. Germline V gene lookup returns CDR1 SGHRS and CDR2 YFSETQ. V lost 0 bases to trimming and J lost 5 bases; unmatched junction nucleotides: 5. CDR3 region: CASSLGGSGNEQYF. The CDR3 bases are TGCGCCAGCAGCTTGGGCGGGAGCGGGAACGAGCAGTACTTC.

The CDR3: CAWSPDRVPTQYF. The CDR3 bases are TGTGCCTGGAGTCCCGACAGGGTACCTACGCAGTATTTT. The rearrangement links TRBV30 to TRBJ2-3; 7 bases match TRBD1. The V gene's germline CDR1 is GTSNPN and CDR2 SVGIG (reference sequence). The J segment lost 8 bases and the V segment lost 2 bases, leaving 7 bases of the junction unmatched. This CDR3 spans 13 amino acids.

The chain carries TRBV9 and TRBJ2-3, with D possibly matching TRBD1 (6 bases). The germline gives CDR1 SGDLS, CDR2 YYNGEE. The CDR3 has 16 amino acids. V was trimmed by 4 bases and J by 0 bases, leaving 15 bases between them. CDR3 protein: CASSPPGTYSTDTQYF. The CDR3 DNA is TGTGCCAGCAGCCCCCCAGGGACATATAGCACAGATACGCAGTATTTT.

V usage is TRBV10-3 and J usage is TRBJ2-6; 14 nucleotides agree with TRBD2. J gave up 3 bases and V 7 bases, and 5 bases lay outside the gene matches. This CDR3 has 17 residues. Germline CDR1 ENHRY, CDR2 SYGVKD. This chain's CDR3 is CAITKGLAGGGANVLTF. The CDR3 bases are TGTGCCATCACTAAAGGACTAGCGGGAGGTGGGGCCAACGTCCTGACTTTC.

The chain is built from TRBV11-2 and TRBJ1-1; 8 nucleotides line up with TRBD1. V was clipped by 7 bases and J by 6 bases; unmatched bases: 7. Germline V lookup: CDR1 SGHAT, CDR2 FQNNGV. This CDR3 has 13 residues. This CDR3 reads CASKQDRGAEAFF. The CDR3 bases are TGTGCCAGCAAGCAAGACAGGGGCGCTGAAGCTTTCTTT.

This clone was picked up a small number of times. This chain links TRBV19 with TRBJ2-7; 8 nucleotides line up with TRBD1. Germline-derived CDR1 and CDR2 are LNHDA and SQIVND (reference sequence). This CDR3 has 14 residues. After removal of 4 bases from V and 6 bases from J, the junction contained 8 bases not matched to a gene. CDR3: CASSTTGVRREQYF. DNA for the CDR3: TGTGCCAGTAGTACGACAGGGGTCCGTCGCGAGCAGTACTTC.

V usage is TRBV13 and J usage is TRBJ2-2, with a tentative D call TRBD1 (5 bases). The V end was cut by 5 bases, the J end by 7 bases, with 11 bases between. The CDR3 is made up of 13 amino acids. Germline V gene lookup returns CDR1 PRHDT and CDR2 FYEKMQ (reference sequence). CDR3 bases: TGTGCCAGCAGCCTAAGGGGTGACGGGGAGCTGTTTTTT. Residues: CASSLRGDGELFF. Looking up the rest from reference TRBV13 and TRBJ2-2 gives the full variable domain: AAGVIQSPRHLIKEKRETATLKCYPIPRHDTVYWYQQGPGQDPQFLISFYEKMQSDKGSIPDRFSAQQFSDYHSELNMSSLELGDSALYFCASSLRGDGELFFGEGSRLTVL.